This T cell receptor (beta chain) was retrieved from a study of blood T cells in healthy people across ages. Germline lookup yields CDR1 KGHDR and CDR2 SFDVKD. The length of the CDR3 is 15 residues. Only one count was recorded for this clonotype. Its antigen remains unidentified. At one end the junction does not follow the germline gene, possibly because of a read error. Sample-barcoded 5' priming and a J-beta primer mix drove a second PCR of about 6 to 12 cycles. From the 5' RACE reads, TCRdb called clonotypes with MiXCR, one entry per CDR3 protein. The data hold roughly 640,000 distinct CDR3 sequences, with approximately 30% observed a single time. It was approximately 9 milliliters of peripheral blood that were drawn from each donor. Isolation yielded PBMCs, at least 6.5 million per sample, in every case. Study-wide results and caveats: Estimates of total diversity, which came from one million sequenced T cells, were considered to be underestimates.

Sequenced sample: blood. This chain connects TRBV24-1 to TRBJ2-5, with 15 bases lining up with TRBD2. The sequence was obtained from an elderly woman in good health. CDR3 in DNA: TGTACCACCAGTGACACGGGACTAGCGGGGGGCCTCCAGTACTTC. It is translated as CTTSDTGLAGGLQYF.